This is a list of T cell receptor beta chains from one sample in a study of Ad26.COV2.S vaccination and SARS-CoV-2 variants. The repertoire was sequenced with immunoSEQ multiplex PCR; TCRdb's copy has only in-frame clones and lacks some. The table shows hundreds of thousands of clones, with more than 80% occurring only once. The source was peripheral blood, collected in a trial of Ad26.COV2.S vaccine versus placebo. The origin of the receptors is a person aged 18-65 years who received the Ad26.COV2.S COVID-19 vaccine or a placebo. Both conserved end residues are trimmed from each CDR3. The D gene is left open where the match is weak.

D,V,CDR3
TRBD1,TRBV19,ASSMTGLDAF
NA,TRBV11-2,ASSPEGRKNQPQH
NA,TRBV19,ASRLRGIYGYT
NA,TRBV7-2,ASSVPGLHYEQY
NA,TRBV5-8,ASSLREGEKLF
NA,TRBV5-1,ASSLGQTLGNEQF
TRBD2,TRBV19,ASRVTAGVDTQY
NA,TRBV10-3,AIRKATPGELF
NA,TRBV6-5,ASSRDIGANVLT
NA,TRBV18,ASSAWKLAGELF
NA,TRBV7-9,ASSREREEQF
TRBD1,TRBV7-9,ASSPGTGRGTGELF
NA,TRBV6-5,ASRPPGAEGYT
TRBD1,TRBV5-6,ASSATGGNYGYT
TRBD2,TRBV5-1,ASSPTSGRTNEQF
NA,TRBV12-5,ASGQQERDNEQF
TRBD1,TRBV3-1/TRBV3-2,ASSHGTGPIYEQY
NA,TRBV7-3,ASSLGTDNEQF
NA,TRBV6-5,ASSRLVLSEQY
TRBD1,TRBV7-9,ASSSKAPGGYEQY
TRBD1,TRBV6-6,ASSFGQGTYEQY
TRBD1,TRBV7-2,ASSPRQGGSNTEAF
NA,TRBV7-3,ASSPRADGAGELF
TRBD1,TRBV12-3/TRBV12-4,ASSRTGGYGYT
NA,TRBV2,ASSEQGGDNEQF
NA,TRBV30,AWSVRGAQPQH
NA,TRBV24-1,ATRLSTVATNTEAF
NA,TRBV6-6,AGSAPGATDTQY
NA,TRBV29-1,SVSQGFQLF
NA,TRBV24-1,ATMGRNSGNTIY
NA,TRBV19,ASSARGGGSSYNSPLH
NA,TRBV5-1,ASSLDNTDTQY
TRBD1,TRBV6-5,ASSLTGGAYEQY
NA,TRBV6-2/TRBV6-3,ASSHGRLNTEAF
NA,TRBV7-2,ASSLGTGWQF
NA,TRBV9,ASSPRFGTNTEAF
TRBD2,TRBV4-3,ASSQALAGSPGELF
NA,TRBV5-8,ASSRLTYEQY
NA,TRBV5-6,ASRAGGAFSGANVLT
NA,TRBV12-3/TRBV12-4,ASRDQETQY
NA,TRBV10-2,ASSDTYRGQFNTGELF
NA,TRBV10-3,ATQPDRRGEAF
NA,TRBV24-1,ATSDPDTNTGELF
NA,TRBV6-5,ASHTPPDGNYGYT
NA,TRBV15,ATSTNRDGTEAF
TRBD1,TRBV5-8,ASSPGQGTWIRGAQH
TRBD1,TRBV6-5,ASRAGQGPPDTQY
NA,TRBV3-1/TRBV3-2,ASSQYEGPGNTIY
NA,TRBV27,ASSIRGLNYGYT
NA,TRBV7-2,ASSLTGVGKIIETQY
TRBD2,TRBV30,AWATLPGGVFEQY
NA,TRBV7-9,ASSLAGGKANEQY
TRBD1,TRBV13,ASSPTGASGNTIY
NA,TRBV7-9,ASGSVSGNTIY